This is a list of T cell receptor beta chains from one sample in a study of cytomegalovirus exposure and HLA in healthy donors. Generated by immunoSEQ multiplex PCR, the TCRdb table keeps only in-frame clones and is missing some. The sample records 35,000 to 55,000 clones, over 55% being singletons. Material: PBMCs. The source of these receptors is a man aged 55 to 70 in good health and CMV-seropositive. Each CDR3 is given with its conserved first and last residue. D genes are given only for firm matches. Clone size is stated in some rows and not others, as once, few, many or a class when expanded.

CDR3aa: CASSLDRDEQYF; CDR3nt: TGTGCCAGCAGCTTAGATCGAGACGAGCAGTACTTC; j_gene: TRBJ2-7; len: 12; d_gene: NA; abundance: NA; v_gene: TRBV11-3
CDR3aa: CASSAGGHYDTEAFF; CDR3nt: TGTGCCAGCAGCGCGGGGGGGCATTATGACACTGAAGCTTTCTTT; j_gene: TRBJ1-1; len: 15; d_gene: NA; abundance: once; v_gene: TRBV7-9
CDR3aa: CAISESSHGRREGRGTDTQYF; CDR3nt: TGTGCCATCAGTGAGAGCTCTCATGGACGGCGGGAGGGCCGAGGCACAGATACGCAGTATTTT; j_gene: TRBJ2-3; len: 21; d_gene: TRBD2; abundance: few; v_gene: TRBV10-3
CDR3aa: CASRPGTSGTFEQYF; CDR3nt: TGCGCCAGCAGGCCCGGGACTAGCGGGACCTTTGAGCAGTACTTC; j_gene: TRBJ2-7; len: 15; d_gene: TRBD2; abundance: few; v_gene: TRBV5-1
CDR3aa: CASSSTGDTGELFF; CDR3nt: TGTGCCAGCAGCTCAACGGGGGACACCGGGGAGCTGTTTTTT; j_gene: TRBJ2-2; len: 14; d_gene: NA; abundance: NA; v_gene: TRBV5-4
CDR3aa: CATSRSRDMNTGELFF; CDR3nt: TGTGCCACCAGCAGAAGCCGGGACATGAACACCGGGGAGCTGTTTTTT; j_gene: TRBJ2-2; len: 16; d_gene: NA; abundance: NA; v_gene: TRBV15
CDR3aa: CASSGGHTLSEQYF; CDR3nt: TGTGCCAGCAGTGGGGGACATACCCTTAGTGAGCAGTACTTC; j_gene: TRBJ2-7; len: 14; d_gene: NA; abundance: few; v_gene: TRBV25-1
CDR3aa: CATSRDNGHYEQYF; CDR3nt: TGTGCCACCAGCAGAGATAACGGACACTACGAGCAGTACTTC; j_gene: TRBJ2-7; len: 14; d_gene: NA; abundance: NA; v_gene: TRBV15
CDR3aa: CASSWAVNSPLHF; CDR3nt: TGTGCCAGCAGTTGGGCAGTGAATTCACCCCTCCACTTT; j_gene: TRBJ1-6; len: 13; d_gene: NA; abundance: few; v_gene: TRBV6-5
CDR3aa: CASSEGLTSGNYNEQFF; CDR3nt: TGTGCCAGCAGTGAGGGTCTTACTAGCGGGAACTACAATGAGCAGTTCTTC; j_gene: TRBJ2-1; len: 17; d_gene: TRBD2; abundance: NA; v_gene: TRBV6-1
CDR3aa: CASSPRDRGGANVLTF; CDR3nt: TGTGCCAGCTCACCACGGGACAGGGGTGGGGCCAACGTCCTGACTTTC; j_gene: TRBJ2-6; len: 16; d_gene: TRBD1; abundance: NA; v_gene: TRBV18
CDR3aa: CASSQDSLAASSVETQYF; CDR3nt: TGTGCCAGCAGCCAAGATAGCCTAGCGGCCTCGAGCGTGGAGACCCAGTACTTC; j_gene: TRBJ2-5; len: 18; d_gene: TRBD2; abundance: NA; v_gene: TRBV4-2
CDR3aa: CASSLAAGAGGELFF; CDR3nt: TGTGCCAGCAGCTTAGCGGCGGGAGCTGGCGGGGAGCTGTTTTTT; j_gene: TRBJ2-2; len: 15; d_gene: TRBD2; abundance: NA; v_gene: TRBV11-2
CDR3aa: CASSLAGGTDTQYF; CDR3nt: TGTGCCAGCAGCTTAGCGGGAGGGACAGATACGCAGTATTTT; j_gene: TRBJ2-3; len: 14; d_gene: TRBD2; abundance: NA; v_gene: TRBV7-2
CDR3aa: CASSPDREYTGELFF; CDR3nt: TGTGCCAGCAGCCCGGACAGGGAGTACACCGGGGAGCTGTTTTTT; j_gene: TRBJ2-2; len: 15; d_gene: TRBD1; abundance: NA; v_gene: TRBV7-9
CDR3aa: CASSPPGRVLTF; CDR3nt: TGTGCCAGCTCACCACCGGGGCGTGTCCTGACTTTC; j_gene: TRBJ2-6; len: 12; d_gene: NA; abundance: NA; v_gene: TRBV18
CDR3aa: CASSLANRGTRGTEAFF; CDR3nt: TGTGCCAGCAGCTTAGCAAACAGGGGAACTAGGGGCACTGAAGCTTTCTTT; j_gene: TRBJ1-1; len: 17; d_gene: TRBD1; abundance: NA; v_gene: TRBV7-2
CDR3aa: CASSVGHGELFF; CDR3nt: TGTGCCAGCAGCGTAGGGCACGGGGAGCTGTTTTTT; j_gene: TRBJ2-2; len: 12; d_gene: NA; abundance: NA; v_gene: TRBV9
CDR3aa: CASSLQGPSGANVLTF; CDR3nt: TGCGCCAGCAGCTTGCAGGGGCCTTCTGGGGCCAACGTCCTGACTTTC; j_gene: TRBJ2-6; len: 16; d_gene: NA; abundance: NA; v_gene: TRBV5-1
CDR3aa: CASSLTGKGGQPQHF; CDR3nt: TGCGCCAGCAGCTTAACCGGGAAAGGGGGCCAGCCCCAGCATTTT; j_gene: TRBJ1-5; len: 15; d_gene: TRBD1; abundance: few; v_gene: TRBV5-1
CDR3aa: CASYPGKGGEQYF; CDR3nt: TGTGCCAGTTACCCGGGGAAGGGTGGCGAGCAGTACTTC; j_gene: TRBJ2-7; len: 13; d_gene: NA; abundance: few; v_gene: TRBV28
CDR3aa: CASSPGQGNTIYF; CDR3nt: TGTGCCAGCAGCCCGGGACAGGGGAACACCATATATTTT; j_gene: TRBJ1-3; len: 13; d_gene: TRBD1; abundance: few; v_gene: TRBV7-9
CDR3aa: CSVDLAYEQYF; CDR3nt: TGCAGCGTTGATCTAGCCTACGAGCAGTACTTC; j_gene: TRBJ2-7; len: 11; d_gene: NA; abundance: NA; v_gene: TRBV29-1
CDR3aa: CASGLVNGGGQETQYF; CDR3nt: TGTGCTAGTGGTTTGGTAAACGGTGGCGGCCAAGAGACCCAGTACTTC; j_gene: TRBJ2-5; len: 16; d_gene: NA; abundance: NA; v_gene: TRBV12-5
CDR3aa: CASRDRNNNEQFF; CDR3nt: TGTGCCAGCAGGGACAGGAACAACAATGAGCAGTTCTTC; j_gene: TRBJ2-1; len: 13; d_gene: TRBD1; abundance: few; v_gene: TRBV6-1
CDR3aa: CASSFLGPGEREQYF; CDR3nt: TGTGCCAGCAGTTTTTTAGGACCCGGTGAGCGGGAGCAGTACTTC; j_gene: TRBJ2-7; len: 15; d_gene: NA; abundance: NA; v_gene: TRBV28
CDR3aa: CASSVGGQNEQYF; CDR3nt: TGTGCCAGCAGCGTAGGTGGTCAGAACGAGCAGTACTTC; j_gene: TRBJ2-7; len: 13; d_gene: NA; abundance: NA; v_gene: TRBV9
CDR3aa: CASSQAVHSNEQFF; CDR3nt: TGCGCCAGCAGCCAAGCTGTGCATAGCAATGAGCAGTTCTTC; j_gene: TRBJ2-1; len: 14; d_gene: NA; abundance: NA; v_gene: TRBV4-3
CDR3aa: CATSRDQARGYGYTF; CDR3nt: TGTGCCACCAGCAGAGATCAGGCCAGGGGATATGGCTACACCTTC; j_gene: TRBJ1-2; len: 15; d_gene: NA; abundance: few; v_gene: TRBV15
CDR3aa: CASSPPDSPNEKLFF; CDR3nt: TGTGCCAGCTCACCACCGGACAGCCCTAATGAAAAACTGTTTTTT; j_gene: TRBJ1-4; len: 15; d_gene: NA; abundance: few; v_gene: TRBV18
CDR3aa: CASSQKTNPAGGVYGYTF; CDR3nt: TGCGCCAGCAGCCAAAAAACAAACCCAGCAGGGGGCGTCTATGGCTACACCTTC; j_gene: TRBJ1-2; len: 18; d_gene: TRBD1; abundance: NA; v_gene: TRBV4-3